The 32 T cell receptor beta chains below all came from one sample that was sequenced in a study of shared clonotypes between healthy human individuals. TCRdb's copy holds only in-frame clones and misses some; the assay was immunoSEQ multiplex PCR. The table records millions of clones, approximately 95% of them present only once. CD45RO-negative, CCR7-positively selected cells formed the naive CD8 fraction, excluding terminally differentiated effector memory CD45RA+ cells. The specimen sequenced was naive CD8+ T cells sorted from blood. The receptors stem from a man younger than 35 in good health.

The chain uses TRBV28 and TRBJ1-6; D perhaps matches TRBD1 (5 bases). Between the trimmed V and J ends, which lost 2 bases and 14 bases, there was a span of 16 bases. CDR1 and CDR2 (germline): MDHEN, SYDVKM. This CDR3 comprises 14 residues. The CDR3 DNA sequence: TGTGCCAGCAGTTTAGGGGACTCCTTCGGGGCCCTCCACTTT. Translation gives CASSLGDSFGALHF.

Concerning this clone: Other DNA sequences in this specimen translate into the identical CDR3. This chain joins TRBV13 and TRBJ2-7; possible D gene TRBD2, 6 bases. CDR3 length: 14 amino acids. The V gene lost 3 bases and the J gene lost 0 bases, with 9 bases spanning the gap. Germline CDR1 PRHDT, CDR2 FYEKMQ (reference sequence). CDR3 bases: TGTGCCAGCAGCTTCGGGGGAAGCTCCTACGAGCAGTACTTC. Its protein is CASSFGGSSYEQYF.

This clone was counted a single time. V and J are TRBV4-3 and TRBJ2-7; D possibly corresponds to TRBD2 (5 bases). The CDR3 has 14 residues. Looked up from germline, CDR1 is LGHNA and CDR2 is YSLEER. V dropped 1 base and J dropped 3 bases, with 10 bases sitting between them. CDR3 protein: CASSQGVANYEQYF. CDR3 DNA: TGCGCCAGCAGCCAAGGGGTAGCGAACTACGAGCAGTACTTC.

Concerning this clone: Other nucleotide sequences in the sample specify the same CDR3. V usage is TRBV19 and J usage is TRBJ2-7; 10 positions agree with TRBD1. The CDR3 spans 14 residues. V shed 5 bases and J 3 bases; nucleotides not matched to a gene: 4. Germline CDR1 and CDR2: LNHDA and SQIVND (reference sequence). The CDR3 reads CASSLRDRGYEQYF. The CDR3 region has the DNA TGTGCCAGTAGTCTCCGGGACAGGGGCTACGAGCAGTACTTC. Full variable domain (remainder filled in from reference TRBV19 and TRBJ2-7): DGGITQSPKYLFRKEGQNVTLSCEQNLNHDAMYWYRQDPGQGLRLIYYSQIVNDFQKGDIAEGYSVSREKKESFPLTVTSAQKNPTAFYLCASSLRDRGYEQYFGPGTRLTVT.

The chain employs TRBV7-6 and TRBJ2-2, with 12 positions matching TRBD1. Germline V gene data show CDR1 as SGHVS and CDR2 as FNYEAQ. The CDR3 has 17 amino acids. With V trimmed by 5 bases and J by 6 bases, 10 bases remained unmatched. In nucleotides, the CDR3 is TGTGCCAGCAGCCAGGGGACAGGGGGCTTTGGGGCCGGGGAGCTGTTTTTT. Translated, it gives CASSQGTGGFGAGELFF.

V usage is TRBV7-9 and J usage is TRBJ1-4, with D tentatively TRBD1 (6 bases). Per the germline V gene, CDR1 is SEHNR and CDR2 is FQNEAQ (reference sequence). Trimming shortened V by 5 bases and J by 5 bases, and 12 bases separated the two germline ends. The length of the CDR3 is 14 residues. CDR3 residues: CASSLDSPNEKLFF. The CDR3, as DNA: TGTGCCAGCAGCCTGGACAGTCCAAATGAAAAACTGTTTTTT.

The V call is TRBV6-6, the J call TRBJ2-1; the match to TRBD2 covers 12 bases. V lost 6 bases to trimming and J lost 5 bases; unmatched junction nucleotides: 5. The germline V gene encodes CDR1 MNHNY and CDR2 SVGAGI (reference sequence). This CDR3 comprises 15 residues. In DNA, the CDR3 is TGTGCCAGCAGACAGACTAGCGGGGGTAACAATGAGCAGTTCTTC. Encoded protein: CASRQTSGGNNEQFF.

This CDR3 is CASRGLAGVVDTQYF. The CDR3 DNA is TGCGCCAGCAGGGGACTAGCGGGAGTGGTGGATACGCAGTATTTT. The genes are TRBV10-2 and TRBJ2-3, with 14 bases matching TRBD2. This CDR3 has 15 amino acids. V was pared by 6 bases and J by 6 bases, with 5 bases of the junction left unmatched. CDR1 and CDR2 from the germline V gene are WSHSY and SAAADI.

The genes are TRBV6-5 and TRBJ1-2; D remains unclear. This CDR3 contains 15 residues. V was shortened by 0 bases and J by 8 bases, with 16 bases between the two germline ends. Germline CDR1 reads MNHEY; CDR2 reads SVGAGI. The CDR3 sequence: CASSYSLSHPHGYTF. CDR3 DNA: TGTGCCAGCAGTTACTCATTGAGTCACCCTCACGGCTACACCTTC.

This chain uses TRBV7-9 with TRBJ2-7, with TRBD1 matching 7 bases. The germline CDR1 and CDR2 sequences are SEHNR and FQNEAQ (reference sequence). CDR3 length: 17 residues. V lost 5 bases to trimming and J lost 4 bases; unmatched junction nucleotides: 17. Written as DNA, the CDR3 is TGTGCCAGCAGCGGGCAAAACAGACAGGGAAGGCTTTACGAGCAGTACTTC. This gives the protein CASSGQNRQGRLYEQYF.

CDR3 sequence reads: CASSYIPGQVYNEQFF. Here the CDR3 DNA reads TGTGCCAGCAGTTACATACCGGGACAGGTATACAATGAGCAGTTCTTC. The chain couples TRBV2 to TRBJ2-1; TRBD1 agrees at 8 bases. The CDR3 is made up of 16 amino acids. V dropped 5 bases and J dropped 4; count of bases not matched to a gene: 10. In germline, CDR1 is SNHLY, CDR2 FYNNEI.

This chain links TRBV10-3 with TRBJ2-7, with D unresolved. Germline V gene sequence: CDR1 ENHRY, CDR2 SYGVKD. The CDR3 has 11 residues. The CDR3: CAIGPPYEQYF. The CDR3 coding sequence is TGTGCTATCGGCCCTCCCTACGAGCAGTACTTC.

The genes are TRBV2 and TRBJ2-7, with D perhaps TRBD1 (5 bases). The CDR3 is 15 residues long. V was shortened by 4 bases and J by 6 bases, with 19 bases between the two germline ends. Germline-derived CDR1 and CDR2 are SNHLY and FYNNEI. The CDR3 loop is CASSGAGQQASEQYF. The CDR3 DNA sequence: TGTGCCAGCAGTGGGGCAGGACAACAGGCCTCCGAGCAGTACTTC. Together with reference TRBV2 and TRBJ2-7, the CDR3 gives the full variable domain: EPEVTQTPSHQVTQMGQEVILRCVPISNHLYFYWYRQILGQKVEFLVSFYNNEISEKSEIFDDQFSVERPDGSNFTLKIRSTKLEDSAMYFCASSGAGQQASEQYFGPGTRLTVT.

The genes are TRBV4-3 and TRBJ1-4; D is unresolved. This CDR3 has 15 residues. Germline CDR1 is LGHNA and CDR2 is YSLEER. V dropped 2 bases and J dropped 8 bases, with 15 bases sitting between them. The CDR3 protein is CASSQILSQGEKLFF. DNA for the CDR3: TGCGCCAGCAGCCAAATATTATCCCAAGGGGAAAAACTGTTTTTT.

The J gene is TRBJ2-5, the V gene TRBV11-2, with 12 bases identical to TRBD2. V was clipped by 4 bases and J by 11 bases; unmatched bases: 8. The CDR3 has 14 amino acids. Germline CDR1 is SGHAT and CDR2 is FQNNGV. The CDR3: CASSSTSGGYEQYF. The CDR3 region has the DNA TGTGCCAGCAGCTCGACTAGCGGGGGATATGAGCAGTACTTC.

This clone was observed once. This chain links TRBV6-6 with TRBJ2-1; perhaps TRBD2 as D (6 bases). CDR1 MNHNY and CDR2 SVGAGI come from the germline V gene (reference sequence). The CDR3 spans 13 residues. V was trimmed by 10 bases and J by 6 bases, leaving 16 bases between them. In DNA form, the CDR3 reads TGTGCCACCTCAACAAGCGGGTTCAATGAGCAGTTCTTC. Translated: CATSTSGFNEQFF.

The rearrangement links TRBV9 to TRBJ2-3, with TRBD2 identical over 8 bases. Per germline, CDR1 SGDLS and CDR2 YYNGEE. This CDR3 has 14 amino acids. The V gene end was trimmed by 1 base and the J gene end by 4 bases; junction bases not matched to a gene: 2. The CDR3 DNA sequence: TGTGCCAGCAGCGTAATCGGGGGGGCAGATACGCAGTATTTT. Its protein product is CASSVIGGADTQYF.

This clone was picked up one time. This chain connects TRBV27 to TRBJ2-5; D possibly corresponds to TRBD2 (5 bases). CDR3 length: 14 residues. V gave up 3 bases and J gave up 3 bases, with 11 bases separating them. Germline CDR1 MNHEY, CDR2 SMNVEV (reference sequence). The CDR3 DNA reads as TGTGCCAGCAGTTTTTCTAGCTCAAAAGAGACCCAGTACTTC. Protein sequence: CASSFSSSKETQYF.

This rearrangement joins TRBV5-6 to TRBJ1-6; D gene uncertain. Between the trimmed V and J ends, which lost 1 base and 7 bases, there was a span of 6 bases. The CDR3 totals 13 residues. Looked up from germline, CDR1 is SGHDT and CDR2 is YYEEEE. The CDR3 spells CASSLTGNSPLHF. The DNA for the CDR3 is TGTGCCAGCAGCTTGACGGGGAATTCACCCCTCCACTTT.

The chain recombines TRBV27 with TRBJ1-2; no definite D call. V was cut by 4 bases and J by 2 bases, with 11 bases left in between. CDR3 size: 14 residues. CDR1 is MNHEY, CDR2 SMNVEV, per germline (reference sequence). CDR3 sequence (DNA): TGTGCCAGCAGTTCAAGGGTCTTAAACTATGGCTACACCTTC. Protein product: CASSSRVLNYGYTF.

The chain recombines TRBV19 with TRBJ2-5; 7 nucleotides align to TRBD1. In germline, CDR1 is LNHDA, CDR2 SQIVND (reference sequence). V was pared by 4 bases and J by 5 bases, with 7 bases of the junction left unmatched. CDR3 length equals 14 residues. The CDR3 sequence: CASSTDRDVETQYF. The CDR3 DNA is TGTGCCAGTAGTACAGACAGGGACGTGGAGACCCAGTACTTC.

The sample holds one count of this clone. This chain connects TRBV9 to TRBJ2-2; TRBD1 or TRBD2 may be the D gene (5 bases each). The length of the CDR3 is 15 residues. V gave up 1 base and J gave up 7 bases, with 14 bases separating them. Germline CDR1 reads SGDLS; CDR2 reads YYNGEE. DNA of the CDR3: TGTGCCAGCAGCGTAAAGGGGCTGGGGGACGGGGAGCTGTTTTTT. It is translated as CASSVKGLGDGELFF. The full variable domain, with the rest looked up from reference TRBV9 and TRBJ2-2, is DSGVTQTPKHLITATGQRVTLRCSPRSGDLSVYWYQQSLDQGLQFLIQYYNGEERAKGNILERFSAQQFPDLHSELNLSSLELGDSALYFCASSVKGLGDGELFFGEGSRLTVL.

This chain connects TRBV5-1 to TRBJ2-5; tentatively, D is TRBD1 (6 bases). CDR1 is SGHRS, CDR2 YFSETQ, per germline. The CDR3 has 15 residues. With 0 bases removed from V and 5 bases from J, the gap between germline ends came to 14 bases. The CDR3 spells CASSLVPGDRETQYF. CDR3 bases: TGCGCCAGCAGCTTGGTCCCAGGGGATAGGGAGACCCAGTACTTC.

This chain joins TRBV19 and TRBJ1-1, with TRBD1 matching over 7 bases. The germline gives CDR1 LNHDA, CDR2 SQIVND (reference sequence). The trim removed 2 bases at V and 6 bases at J, leaving 3 bases unmatched. The CDR3 has 13 residues. The CDR3 coding sequence is TGTGCCAGTAGTATAATCCAGGGGGCTGAAGCTTTCTTT. Its translation: CASSIIQGAEAFF.

The genes are TRBV5-5 and TRBJ2-7; no clear D. Trimming pared 2 bases from V and 4 bases from J, leaving 10 bases between. CDR3 length equals 13 residues. Germline-derived CDR1 and CDR2 are SGHKS and YYEKEE (reference sequence). In nucleotides, the CDR3 is TGTGCCAGCAGCTTCGCCTATGGGTACGAGCAGTACTTC. Its translation is CASSFAYGYEQYF.

V and J are TRBV13 and TRBJ2-3, with a possible D match to TRBD2 (6 bases). The CDR3 is made up of 14 amino acids. With 5 bases removed from V and 2 bases from J, the gap between germline ends came to 11 bases. The germline V gene has CDR1 PRHDT and CDR2 FYEKMQ (reference sequence). The CDR3 region has the DNA TGTGCCAGCAGCGACGGGAGCAACACAGATACGCAGTATTTT. This gives the protein CASSDGSNTDTQYF. Full variable domain (missing parts from reference TRBV13 and TRBJ2-3): AAGVIQSPRHLIKEKRETATLKCYPIPRHDTVYWYQQGPGQDPQFLISFYEKMQSDKGSIPDRFSAQQFSDYHSELNMSSLELGDSALYFCASSDGSNTDTQYFGPGTRLTVL.

This sequence joins TRBV27 and TRBJ2-2; 7 bases map to TRBD1. The CDR3 runs to 17 residues. Germline V gene sequence: CDR1 MNHEY, CDR2 SMNVEV (reference sequence). V dropped 7 bases and J dropped 4; count of bases not matched to a gene: 15. CDR3 residues: CASTPVGYRGATGELFF. CDR3 DNA: TGTGCCAGCACCCCTGTCGGATACAGGGGAGCCACCGGGGAGCTGTTTTTT.

The chain recombines TRBV7-9 with TRBJ1-1; 8 bases agree with TRBD1. Germline loops: CDR1 SEHNR, CDR2 FQNEAQ (reference sequence). V lost 8 bases, J lost 6 bases, and 8 bases stayed unmatched. CDR3 length: 13 residues. The CDR3, as DNA: TGTGCCAGCGAAACACAGGGGGGACCTGAAGCTTTCTTT. The encoded protein is CASETQGGPEAFF.

The chain employs TRBV2 and TRBJ2-7; 8 nucleotides line up with TRBD1. CDR1 is SNHLY, CDR2 FYNNEI, per germline. V lost 6 bases, J lost 0 bases, and 4 bases stayed unmatched. The CDR3 spans 14 residues. The CDR3 DNA sequence: TGTGCCAGCAGATTACAGGGGGGCTCCTACGAGCAGTACTTC. Its protein is CASRLQGGSYEQYF. Combining the CDR3 with reference TRBV2 and TRBJ2-7 gives the whole variable domain EPEVTQTPSHQVTQMGQEVILRCVPISNHLYFYWYRQILGQKVEFLVSFYNNEISEKSEIFDDQFSVERPDGSNFTLKIRSTKLEDSAMYFCASRLQGGSYEQYFGPGTRLTVT.

The chain couples TRBV4-3 to TRBJ2-7, with TRBD1 as a possible D gene (6 bases). Between the trimmed V and J ends, which lost 0 bases and 5 bases, there was a span of 11 bases. Germline lookup yields CDR1 LGHNA and CDR2 YSLEER. This CDR3 is built from 14 residues. This CDR3 reads CASSQDSTGNEQYF. The CDR3 DNA is TGCGCCAGCAGCCAAGATAGTACAGGGAACGAGCAGTACTTC.

Comments on this clone: Other DNA sequences in the same sample also yield this CDR3. This chain connects TRBV6-5 to TRBJ2-1; 9 nucleotides match TRBD2. Germline trimming cut 5 bases from V and 3 bases from J; bases unmatched to any gene: 5. Germline CDR1 reads MNHEY; CDR2 reads SVGAGI. The CDR3 is made up of 15 amino acids. As DNA, the CDR3 is TGTGCCAGCAGTCCTCGGACTAGCGTCTACAATGAGCAGTTCTTC. It codes for CASSPRTSVYNEQFF.

This chain connects TRBV5-1 to TRBJ2-5; D gene unclear. The V gene lost 4 bases and the J gene lost 2 bases, with 24 bases spanning the gap. Germline CDR1 is SGHRS and CDR2 is YFSETQ. The CDR3 covers 18 residues. CDR3 in DNA: TGCGCCAGCAGCCCTGGGATAGTGACGTGGCAGCAGCAAGAGACCCAGTACTTC. Its translation: CASSPGIVTWQQQETQYF.